Each of the 24 T cell receptor beta chains below was sequenced from the same sample in a study of graft-versus-host responses after intestinal transplantation. The data were produced by immunoSEQ multiplex PCR, yet TCRdb's version contains in-frame clones alone and is incomplete. The sample includes under 100,000 clones, about 93% of them seen just once. Antigens for these TCRs are unknown. The sequencing here drew on unstimulated CD8+ T cells sorted from spleen or lymph node cells, taken before transplant. The receptors originated from a human donor who was the organ donor for an intestinal transplant.

This clone appeared once. The V call is TRBV4-3, the J call TRBJ2-3; 10 bases agree with TRBD2. The V gene end was trimmed by 9 bases and the J gene end by 6 bases; junction bases not matched to a gene: 6. The CDR3 length is 13 residues. From germline, CDR1 is LGHNA and CDR2 YSLEER. Written as DNA, the CDR3 is TGCGCCAGTGCTCTAGCGGGAGACGATACGCAGTATTTT. Its translation: CASALAGDDTQYF.

The chain employs TRBV4-1 and TRBJ1-5; no clear D. The ends were cut back, 5 bases at V and 0 bases at J, with 8 bases in the middle. The germline V gene encodes CDR1 MGHRA and CDR2 YSYEKL. The CDR3 loop spans 14 amino acids. CDR3 nucleotides: TGCGCCAGCAGCGCGGACTATAGCAATCAGCCCCAGCATTTT. It specifies CASSADYSNQPQHF.

The genes are TRBV6-5 and TRBJ1-1; TRBD1 is a possible D gene (5 bases). V was shortened by 7 bases and J by 0 bases, with 15 bases between the two germline ends. The CDR3 contains 15 residues. In germline, CDR1 is MNHEY, CDR2 SVGAGI. CDR3 in DNA: TGTGCCAGCACCCTAGGGAGGGGATTGAACACTGAAGCTTTCTTT. Translated, it gives CASTLGRGLNTEAFF.

This chain uses TRBV10-3 with TRBJ2-3, with 8 bases lining up with TRBD2. CDR3 length equals 15 residues. Germline CDR1 and CDR2: ENHRY and SYGVKD. The CDR3 is CAPRTGGVSTDTQYF. The CDR3 nucleotides are TGTGCTCCCAGGACGGGGGGGGTTAGCACAGATACGCAGTATTTT.

The gene calls are TRBV7-9 and TRBJ2-7; 8 nucleotides line up with TRBD1. The V segment lost 8 bases and the J segment 7 bases; nucleotides outside the gene matches: 7. The CDR3 loop spans 12 amino acids. Germline CDR1 and CDR2: SEHNR and FQNEAQ (reference sequence). The CDR3 DNA is TGTGCCAGCCTATCCGGACAGGGAGAGCAGTACTTC. It encodes CASLSGQGEQYF.

This chain joins TRBV7-3 and TRBJ2-1; TRBD2 matches 7 bases. This CDR3 has 15 amino acids. V shed 2 bases, J shed 5 bases, and the junction held 6 bases outside the gene matches. CDR1 SGHTA and CDR2 FQGTGA come from the germline V gene. CDR3 region: CASSLLRGGDNEQFF. CDR3 bases: TGTGCCAGCAGCTTATTGAGGGGAGGGGACAATGAGCAGTTCTTC. The whole variable domain, remainder taken from reference TRBV7-3 and TRBJ2-1, is GAGVSQTPSNKVTEKGKYVELRCDPISGHTALYWYRQSLGQGPEFLIYFQGTGAADDSGLPNDRFFAVRPEGSVSTLKIQRTERGDSAVYLCASSLLRGGDNEQFFGPGTRLTVL.

This chain uses TRBV28 with TRBJ2-5; possible D gene TRBD2, 7 bases. Between the trimmed V and J ends, which lost 3 bases and 4 bases, there was a span of 15 bases. Germline V gene sequence: CDR1 MDHEN, CDR2 SYDVKM. The CDR3 is 15 amino acids. CDR3 nucleotides: TGTGCCAGCAGTTTGGGGGCGGGGAGGGTAGAGACCCAGTACTTC. Its translation: CASSLGAGRVETQYF.

The chain recombines TRBV4-3 with TRBJ2-4, with unresolved D. Trimming left V 8 bases short and J 0 bases short, with 14 bases between. CDR1 is LGHNA and CDR2 is YSLEER in the germline V gene. This CDR3 spans 15 amino acids. The CDR3 coding sequence is TGCGCCAGCGGCGGCCGTCAACTAGCCAAAAACATTCAGTACTTC. This sequence encodes CASGGRQLAKNIQYF.

V and J are TRBV28 and TRBJ2-3, with no clear D. This CDR3 comprises 15 residues. Germline CDR1 and CDR2: MDHEN and SYDVKM. The germline V and J ends were trimmed by 8 bases and 2 bases, with 17 bases remaining between them. CDR3 in DNA: TGTGCCAGCGGCTGCCCCTTCGGGTCCACAGATACGCAGTATTTT. Its translation: CASGCPFGSTDTQYF. Based on the CDR3 plus reference TRBV28 and TRBJ2-3, the full variable domain is DVKVTQSSRYLVKRTGEKVFLECVQDMDHENMFWYRQDPGLGLRLIYFSYDVKMKEKGDIPEGYSVSREKKERFSLILESASTNQTSMYLCASGCPFGSTDTQYFGPGTRLTVL.

The chain recombines TRBV5-6 with TRBJ2-2, with TRBD2 matching over 9 bases. The CDR3 totals 17 residues. V shed 6 bases, J shed 5 bases, and the junction held 14 bases outside the gene matches. In germline, CDR1 is SGHDT, CDR2 YYEEEE. The DNA for the CDR3 is TGTGCCAGCATTGCAACCCGGGGAGCGGGGGGAACCGGGGAGCTGTTTTTT. This sequence encodes CASIATRGAGGTGELFF.

The V and J genes are TRBV19 and TRBJ2-1; D call uncertain. From germline, CDR1 is LNHDA and CDR2 SQIVND (reference sequence). The CDR3 length is 15 residues. V was cut by 6 bases and J by 1 base, with 13 bases left in between. The CDR3 DNA is TGTGCCAGTAGCCCCATGGAGTGTTCCTACAATGAGCAGTTCTTC. Translating gives CASSPMECSYNEQFF.

The chain has TRBV6-5 and TRBJ1-1, with D possibly matching TRBD1 (6 bases). Germline V gives CDR1 MNHEY, CDR2 SVGAGI. The V end was cut by 2 bases, the J end by 1 base, with 11 bases between. This CDR3 region has 15 residues. The DNA of the CDR3 is TGTGCCAGCAGTTACGGGGGCCTCTCGAACACTGAAGCTTTCTTT. Its translation: CASSYGGLSNTEAFF.

The chain recombines TRBV11-2 with TRBJ1-2; 7 bases line up with TRBD1. The V gene end was trimmed by 1 base and the J gene end by 1 base; junction bases not matched to a gene: 9. CDR1 and CDR2 (germline): SGHAT, FQNNGV. CDR3 length: 17 residues. CDR3 nucleotide sequence: TGTGCCAGCAGCTTAGTCCCAAACAGGGGCGTTAACTATGGCTACACCTTC. This gives the protein CASSLVPNRGVNYGYTF.

This rearrangement joins TRBV27 to TRBJ2-7; D gene unclear. V lost 5 bases and J lost 3, with 11 bases in between. This CDR3 is 13 amino acids long. CDR1 and CDR2 from the germline V gene are MNHEY and SMNVEV (reference sequence). CDR3 in DNA: TGTGCCAGCAGTCCCCACACGTTCTACGAGCAGTACTTC. The encoded protein is CASSPHTFYEQYF.

V and J are TRBV12-5 and TRBJ2-3; TRBD2 matches at 7 bases. The CDR3 sequence is 15 residues long. CDR1 is LGHNT, CDR2 FRNRAP, per germline. V was pared by 1 base and J by 3 bases, with 4 bases of the junction left unmatched. The CDR3 DNA sequence: TGTGCTAGTGGTTTGGGGGGGGGTGGAACAGATACGCAGTATTTT. Protein: CASGLGGGGTDTQYF.

V usage is TRBV7-9 and J usage is TRBJ2-1; 10 bases are a match to TRBD2. In germline, CDR1 is SEHNR, CDR2 FQNEAQ (reference sequence). J was trimmed by 8 bases and V by 1 base; bases with no gene match: 5. There are 15 residues in the CDR3. Written as DNA, the CDR3 is TGTGCCAGCAGCTTAGTCAGCGGGGGGGCCCATGAGCAGTTCTTC. Protein sequence: CASSLVSGGAHEQFF.

A single count supports this clone. The genes are TRBV7-2 and TRBJ2-3; no clear D. The ends were cut back, 3 bases at V and 2 bases at J, with 15 bases in the middle. Germline V lookup: CDR1 SGHTA, CDR2 FQGNSA. CDR3 length equals 16 residues. In DNA form, the CDR3 reads TGTGCCAGCAGCTTTATCCATTGGAGCGACACAGATACGCAGTATTTT. This translates into CASSFIHWSDTDTQYF.

The V gene is TRBV4-1, the J gene TRBJ1-4; D not certain. The CDR3 is made up of 16 amino acids. With 3 bases removed from V and 6 bases from J, the gap between germline ends came to 17 bases. Germline-derived CDR1 and CDR2 are MGHRA and YSYEKL. The CDR3 here is CASSHDVLGAYEKLFF. CDR3 nucleotide sequence: TGCGCCAGCAGCCACGACGTATTGGGAGCTTATGAAAAACTGTTTTTT.

This clone was seen once. This sequence joins TRBV28 and TRBJ2-1, with 8 nucleotides matching TRBD2. The CDR3 totals 17 residues. Germline CDR1 is MDHEN and CDR2 is SYDVKM. Trimming took 5 bases from V and 8 from J; bases not matched to a gene: 17. The CDR3 sequence is CASSPRGLAGIRHEQFF. The CDR3, as DNA: TGTGCCAGCAGTCCCCGTGGGTTAGCGGGAATCCGCCATGAGCAGTTCTTC. The entire variable domain, with the rest obtained from reference TRBV28 and TRBJ2-1, is as follows: DVKVTQSSRYLVKRTGEKVFLECVQDMDHENMFWYRQDPGLGLRLIYFSYDVKMKEKGDIPEGYSVSREKKERFSLILESASTNQTSMYLCASSPRGLAGIRHEQFFGPGTRLTVL.

A single count supports this clone. The J gene is TRBJ2-1, the V gene TRBV19, with D possibly matching TRBD2 (5 bases). V was cut by 1 base and J by 7 bases, with 14 bases left in between. This CDR3 is built from 15 residues. Germline values: CDR1 LNHDA, CDR2 SQIVND (reference sequence). The DNA for the CDR3 is TGTGCCAGTAGTATAGTGGCGGGTTTGGCGAATGAGCAGTTCTTC. Translation gives CASSIVAGLANEQFF.

V gene TRBV5-8 combines with J gene TRBJ2-5; TRBD1 matches 12 bases. Germline values: CDR1 SGHTS, CDR2 YDEGEE. The ends lost 0 bases at V and 4 bases at J; junction bases unmatched: 1. CDR3 length: 15 amino acids. CDR3: CASSLGDRGRETQYF. DNA for the CDR3: TGTGCCAGCAGCTTGGGGGACAGGGGGCGAGAGACCCAGTACTTC.

This chain uses TRBV5-6 with TRBJ2-1; 9 nucleotides line up with TRBD1. This CDR3 spans 13 amino acids. Germline-derived CDR1 and CDR2 are SGHDT and YYEEEE. Trimming took 4 bases from V and 10 from J; bases not matched to a gene: 6. DNA of the CDR3: TGTGCCAGCAGCCCTGGGACAGGGTACGAGCAGTTCTTC. Translating it yields CASSPGTGYEQFF.

This chain joins TRBV27 and TRBJ2-1, with D possibly TRBD1 on 6 matching bases. This CDR3 comprises 15 residues. Trimming removed 6 bases at V and 8 bases at J, with 20 bases between. CDR1 is MNHEY, CDR2 SMNVEV, per germline (reference sequence). The CDR3 DNA reads TGTGCCAGCAGCCCCACAGTGGGACAATCACATGAGCAGTTCTTC. This encodes CASSPTVGQSHEQFF.

The chain carries TRBV15 and TRBJ1-1, with 7 bases lining up with TRBD1. The length of the CDR3 is 15 residues. In germline, CDR1 is LNHNV, CDR2 YYDKDF (reference sequence). V shed 2 bases and J 6 bases; nucleotides not matched to a gene: 9. DNA of the CDR3: TGTGCCACCAGCAGAACAAACAGGGGAAACTCTGAAGCTTTCTTT. Translated, it gives CATSRTNRGNSEAFF.